The clone carrying this TCR beta chain occurred once. V dropped 11 bases and J dropped 0 bases, with 12 bases sitting between them. CDR3 size: 13 residues. Looked up from germline, CDR1 is LNHDA and CDR2 is SQIVND (reference sequence). Researchers took RNA transcripts and amplified the TCR beta CDR3 regions from them. TCR CDR3 regions were first amplified by RT-PCR with HTBI primers. TCRdb used MiXCR to reprocess the multiplex PCR reads, holding one entry per CDR3 protein. The sample yields some 490,000 distinct CDR3 sequences, approximately 22% seen once. The data were obtained in a study of T cells in Graves' hyperthyroidism and ophthalmopathy.

Sequencing was done on a sample of blood. V and J are TRBV19 and TRBJ2-3; no firm D call. The clonotype originates from a woman in her seventies with Graves' ophthalmopathy. CDR3 coding DNA: TGTGCCTGCACCCATCCTAGCACAGATACGCAGTATTTT. Its protein is CACTHPSTDTQYF.